This T cell receptor (beta chain) appears in the sequencing data of a study of blood T cells in healthy people across ages. Roughly 10 milliliters of peripheral blood were drawn from each donor. This clonotype was seen a handful of times. What it binds is not known. Per germline, CDR1 MNHEY and CDR2 SMNVEV (reference sequence). The CDR3 runs to 13 residues. The V end was cut by 1 base, the J end by 4 bases, with 6 bases between. Study-wide points: TCR beta diversity was tightly associated with the proportion of naive T cells.

Then a second PCR, running roughly 7 to 12 cycles, was carried out with a sample-barcoded 5' primer and a J-beta primer mix. MiXCR was run by TCRdb on the 5' RACE reads, yielding one entry per CDR3 protein. The sample holds about 1.6 million distinct CDR3 sequences, roughly a third seen once. This clonotype was sampled from a woman aged 25 to 45 in good health. The V and J genes are TRBV27 and TRBJ2-3; TRBD1 might be the D (5 bases). Material for sequencing was blood. In DNA form, the CDR3 reads TGTGCCAGCAGTTTATGGGGCCCAGATACGCAGTATTTT. Protein: CASSLWGPDTQYF.